This entry lists 27 T cell receptor beta chains sequenced from one sample in a study of EBV T-cell therapy then PD-1 blockade in nasopharyngeal carcinoma. Assay used: immunoSEQ multiplex PCR; TCRdb lists only in-frame clones, some missing. The top ten clones hold around 28% of a sample with 25,000 or so clones, around 82% of them seen once. Treatment: AdE1-LMPpoly-expanded autologous EBV-specific T-cell therapy followed by anti-PD-1 nivolumab. Their antigens remain unidentified. Source: CD8+ T cells from blood, taken at roughly day 61 from a patient whose treatment included autologous EBV-specific T cells and nivolumab. Receptors were obtained from a man in his forties with nasopharyngeal carcinoma.

The chain employs TRBV2 and TRBJ2-5; the D is unclear. In germline, CDR1 is SNHLY, CDR2 FYNNEI. The CDR3 consists of 12 residues. Trimming stripped 10 bases from V and 5 bases from J, with 14 bases between. CDR3 residues: CATLTAQETQYF. The CDR3 DNA follows: TGTGCCACCCTCACGGCCCAGGAGACCCAGTACTTC.

The chain recombines TRBV27 with TRBJ1-5; 9 bases map to TRBD1. The germline V gene encodes CDR1 MNHEY and CDR2 SMNVEV (reference sequence). The V segment lost 6 bases and the J segment 4 bases; nucleotides outside the gene matches: 4. The length of the CDR3 is 14 residues. The CDR3 DNA reads TGTGCCAGCAGCATAGGGACAGGGAATCAGCCCCAGCATTTT. Translated: CASSIGTGNQPQHF.

The table lists this clone with a count of one. V usage is TRBV11-2 and J usage is TRBJ2-5, with D possibly matching TRBD1 (6 bases). Looked up from germline, CDR1 is SGHAT and CDR2 is FQNNGV. This CDR3 has 18 amino acids. The V and J ends lost 1 base and 7 bases respectively, with 25 bases between them. The CDR3 DNA follows: TGTGCCAGCAGCTTAGTTTTGGGCAGGGGACATCCAGGAGTGACCCAGTACTTC. It translates to CASSLVLGRGHPGVTQYF. Full variable domain (missing parts from reference TRBV11-2 and TRBJ2-5): EAGVAQSPRYKIIEKRQSVAFWCNPISGHATLYWYQQILGQGPKLLIQFQNNGVVDDSQLPKDRFSAERLKGVDSTLKIQPAKLEDSAVYLCASSLVLGRGHPGVTQYFGPGTRLLVL.

The chain employs TRBV5-1 and TRBJ1-2; unclear D gene. Germline loops: CDR1 SGHRS, CDR2 YFSETQ. The CDR3 is 14 amino acids. Deletions cut 0 bases from V and 5 bases from J, with 11 bases between. For the CDR3, the DNA is TGCGCCAGCAGCTTGGCCGGAGAGCTATATGGCTACACCTTC. Protein sequence: CASSLAGELYGYTF.

The J gene is TRBJ1-3, the V gene TRBV4-3; D is unclear. The germline V gene has CDR1 LGHNA and CDR2 YSLEER. The CDR3 length is 16 residues. Trimming pared 0 bases from V and 0 bases from J, leaving 9 bases between. The CDR3 DNA is TGCGCCAGCAGCCAAGATCCGGAGGGCTCTGGAAACACCATATATTTT. Protein: CASSQDPEGSGNTIYF.

This chain joins TRBV7-9 and TRBJ1-1; TRBD1 agrees at 8 bases. Germline CDR1 and CDR2: SEHNR and FQNEAQ (reference sequence). The V gene end was trimmed by 5 bases and the J gene end by 0 bases; junction bases not matched to a gene: 11. The CDR3 is made up of 17 amino acids. The CDR3 nucleotides read TGTGCCAGCAGCCCTGAACGGGACAGGACCCTGAACACTGAAGCTTTCTTT. It specifies CASSPERDRTLNTEAFF.

This clone was seen a few times. V usage is TRBV25-1 and J usage is TRBJ2-3; perhaps TRBD1 as D (5 bases). The V gene lost 7 bases and the J gene lost 5 bases, with 7 bases spanning the gap. The CDR3 length is 11 residues. Germline V gives CDR1 MGHDK, CDR2 SYGVNS. CDR3 protein: CASTQGDTQYF. The CDR3 DNA sequence: TGTGCCAGCACCCAGGGAGATACGCAGTATTTT.

The chain is built from TRBV4-1 and TRBJ2-1, with D tentatively TRBD2 (7 bases). The germline V and J ends were trimmed by 4 bases and 5 bases, with 18 bases remaining between them. CDR1 MGHRA and CDR2 YSYEKL come from the germline V gene. This CDR3 spans 16 amino acids. The CDR3 nucleotides read TGCGCCAGCAGCCGCCTCGGGGCGGGGGCAAACAATGAGCAGTTCTTC. Its translation: CASSRLGAGANNEQFF.

This clone came up once. The CDR3 sequence is CASSPRGYTEAFF. CDR3 nucleotide sequence: TGTGCCAGCAGTCCCAGGGGTTACACTGAAGCTTTCTTT. The chain employs TRBV27 and TRBJ1-1; tentatively, D is TRBD1 (6 bases). The V gene's germline CDR1 is MNHEY and CDR2 SMNVEV (reference sequence). The CDR3 totals 13 residues. Trimming removed 5 bases at V and 3 bases at J, with 10 bases between.

This rearrangement joins TRBV6-5 to TRBJ2-7, with 13 nucleotides matching TRBD2. The CDR3 has 14 amino acids. Germline loops: CDR1 MNHEY, CDR2 SVGAGI. The V and J ends lost 6 bases and 7 bases, in that order; junction bases with no gene match: 6. This CDR3 is CASSPGLAGWEQYF. The CDR3 DNA follows: TGTGCCAGCAGCCCGGGACTAGCGGGGTGGGAGCAGTACTTC.

In this sample, this clone is medium-sized. The gene calls are TRBV5-6 and TRBJ1-4; TRBD1 agrees at 7 bases. Germline lookup yields CDR1 SGHDT and CDR2 YYEEEE. This CDR3 is 16 amino acids long. V shed 2 bases, J shed 0 bases, and the junction held 4 bases outside the gene matches. This CDR3 reads CASSFGQVATNEKLFF. The CDR3, as DNA: TGTGCCAGCAGCTTCGGACAGGTGGCAACTAATGAAAAACTGTTTTTT.

V and J are TRBV6-6 and TRBJ1-2, with D tentatively TRBD1 (5 bases). Trimming took off 5 bases at V and 6 bases at J, with 13 bases between the two ends. The germline CDR1 and CDR2 sequences are MNHNY and SVGAGI (reference sequence). This CDR3 region has 13 residues. The CDR3 coding sequence is TGTGCCAGCAGTGCCAGGGAGTTGGATGGCTACACCTTC. It codes for CASSARELDGYTF.

V and J are TRBV6-4 and TRBJ2-3; D assignment may be TRBD1 or TRBD2 (5 bases each). The CDR3 is 14 residues long. Germline CDR1 MRHNA, CDR2 SNTAGT. V was cut by 0 bases and J by 1 base, with 5 bases left in between. CDR3 loop: CASSDSGGTDTQYF. In DNA, the CDR3 is TGTGCCAGCAGTGACTCGGGGGGCACAGATACGCAGTATTTT.

The rearrangement joins TRBV28 to TRBJ2-7, with D possibly TRBD1 on 5 matching bases. The V and J ends lost 7 bases and 0 bases respectively, with 16 bases between them. The CDR3 has 15 amino acids. In germline, CDR1 is MDHEN, CDR2 SYDVKM. The CDR3 DNA is TGTGCCAGCAAGACCCCGACAGCGAGCTCCTACGAGCAGTACTTC. Translation gives CASKTPTASSYEQYF.

CDR3 sequence reads: CASSPQSWGRGETQYF. The CDR3 DNA sequence: TGTGCCAGCAGCCCCCAAAGTTGGGGAAGGGGGGAGACCCAGTACTTC. The rearrangement uses TRBV13 and TRBJ2-5; tentatively, D is TRBD1 (6 bases). This CDR3 has 16 amino acids. Deletions cut 5 bases from V and 5 bases from J, with 21 bases between. Germline assignment: CDR1 PRHDT and CDR2 FYEKMQ (reference sequence).

This chain connects TRBV4-2 to TRBJ1-1, with D maybe TRBD1 (6 bases). CDR3 length: 12 residues. V was cut by 4 bases and J by 9 bases, with 12 bases left in between. Germline lookup yields CDR1 LGHNA and CDR2 YNFKEQ. The CDR3 bases are TGTGCCAGCAGCCCCCCCAGGGGTAAAGCTTTCTTT. It translates to CASSPPRGKAFF.

The J gene is TRBJ1-1, the V gene TRBV9; D unresolved. Germline V CDR1 and CDR2: SGDLS, YYNGEE. The CDR3 contains 14 residues. Trimming stripped 3 bases from V and 2 bases from J, with 11 bases between. This chain's CDR3 is CASSEARSNTEAFF. In nucleotides, the CDR3 is TGTGCCAGCAGCGAAGCCAGGTCAAACACTGAAGCTTTCTTT.

For this clone: The junction does not match germline at one end; this may be a read error. The chain carries TRBV25-1 and TRBJ2-2; TRBD1 agrees at 8 bases. This CDR3 is 13 amino acids long. In germline, CDR1 is MGHDK, CDR2 SYGVNS. The CDR3 is CASCDRGTGELFF. The CDR3 DNA reads as TGTGCCAGCTGTGACAGGGGCACCGGGGAGCTGTTTTTT.

The chain employs TRBV2 and TRBJ2-3; TRBD2 might be the D (6 bases). Germline V gene sequence: CDR1 SNHLY, CDR2 FYNNEI. This CDR3 is 15 amino acids long. V was trimmed by 10 bases and J by 2 bases, leaving 19 bases between them. CDR3 DNA: TGTGCCATCGACTCGACTAGATCGTCCACAGATACGCAGTATTTT. Amino acid sequence: CAIDSTRSSTDTQYF.

The chain joins TRBV5-1 to TRBJ2-3, with D possibly matching TRBD2 (6 bases). This CDR3 region has 14 residues. Germline CDR1 and CDR2: SGHRS and YFSETQ. Trimming removed 5 bases at V and 1 base at J, with 11 bases between. CDR3 DNA sequence: TGCGCCAGCAGTTCCGGGACTGGCACAGATACGCAGTATTTT. It yields the protein CASSSGTGTDTQYF.

The chain combines TRBV14 with TRBJ2-7; D possibly uses TRBD1 or TRBD2 (6 bases each). Trimming removed 2 bases from V and 2 bases from J, with 10 bases in between. CDR3 length: 14 residues. Looked up from germline, CDR1 is SGHDN and CDR2 is FVKESK. CDR3 residues: CASSQQGRPYEQYF. As DNA, the CDR3 is TGTGCCAGCAGCCAACAGGGGAGGCCCTACGAGCAGTACTTC.

CDR3 region: CSVERAGNGYEQYF. DNA for the CDR3: TGCAGCGTTGAAAGGGCAGGCAACGGCTACGAGCAGTACTTC. The chain couples TRBV29-1 to TRBJ2-7, with D unclear. V gave up 2 bases and J gave up 3 bases, with 14 bases separating them. CDR1 is SQVTM, CDR2 ANQGSEA, per germline. The CDR3 has 14 amino acids.

The chain combines TRBV6-4 with TRBJ1-2, with 9 bases that match TRBD1. Germline V lookup: CDR1 MRHNA, CDR2 SNTAGT. The CDR3 contains 16 residues. V was clipped by 6 bases and J by 2 bases; unmatched bases: 10. CDR3 loop: CASSEDPDRGNYGYTF. In DNA, the CDR3 is TGTGCCAGCAGCGAGGACCCAGACAGGGGGAACTATGGCTACACCTTC.

In DNA form, the CDR3 reads TGTGCCCCCGGGGGACTAGCGGGGGGGCCAACCGGGGAGCTGTTTTTT. Amino acid sequence: CAPGGLAGGPTGELFF. The rearrangement links TRBV24-1 to TRBJ2-2, with 16 bases lining up with TRBD2. Losses at the gene ends were 12 bases for V and 5 bases for J; bases not matched to a gene: 8. CDR1 KGHDR and CDR2 SFDVKD come from the germline V gene. The CDR3 totals 16 residues.

This chain connects TRBV29-1 to TRBJ1-2; no clear D gene. With 2 bases removed from V and 4 bases from J, the gap between germline ends came to 11 bases. The CDR3 consists of 13 residues. Germline CDR1 is SQVTM and CDR2 is ANQGSEA. The CDR3 here is CSVESVLAYGYTF. The CDR3 DNA sequence: TGCAGCGTTGAAAGCGTTCTGGCCTATGGCTACACCTTC.

J is TRBJ1-5 and V is TRBV4-3, with D possibly TRBD1 on 6 matching bases. V was shortened by 4 bases and J by 1 base, with 17 bases between the two germline ends. Per the germline V gene, CDR1 is LGHNA and CDR2 is YSLEER. CDR3 size: 17 residues. The CDR3 reads CASSPLVGGPSNQPQHF. In nucleotides, the CDR3 is TGCGCCAGCAGCCCCCTAGTTGGGGGCCCAAGCAATCAGCCCCAGCATTTT.

In its sample, this clone was seen once. This chain's CDR3 is CASSPAPYEQYF. CDR3 DNA: TGTGCCAGCAGTCCTGCCCCCTACGAGCAGTACTTC. The chain joins TRBV28 to TRBJ2-7; no reliable D call. CDR1 is MDHEN, CDR2 SYDVKM, per germline. Trimming removed 5 bases at V and 2 bases at J, with 7 bases between. The CDR3 is 12 amino acids.